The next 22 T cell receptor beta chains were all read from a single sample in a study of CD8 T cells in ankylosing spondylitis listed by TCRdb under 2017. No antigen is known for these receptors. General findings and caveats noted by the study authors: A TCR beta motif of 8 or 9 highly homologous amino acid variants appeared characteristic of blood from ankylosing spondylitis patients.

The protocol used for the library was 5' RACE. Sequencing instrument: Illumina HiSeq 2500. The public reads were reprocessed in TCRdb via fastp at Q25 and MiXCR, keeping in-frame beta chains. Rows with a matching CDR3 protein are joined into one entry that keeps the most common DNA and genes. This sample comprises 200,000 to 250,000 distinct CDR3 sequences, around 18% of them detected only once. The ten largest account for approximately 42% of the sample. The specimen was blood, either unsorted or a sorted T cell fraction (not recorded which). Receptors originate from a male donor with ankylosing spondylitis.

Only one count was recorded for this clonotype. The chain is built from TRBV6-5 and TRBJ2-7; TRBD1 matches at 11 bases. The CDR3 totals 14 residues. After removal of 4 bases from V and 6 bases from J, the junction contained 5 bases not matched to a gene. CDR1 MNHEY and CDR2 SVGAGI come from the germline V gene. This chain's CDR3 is CASSFRTGGVEQYF. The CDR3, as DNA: TGTGCCAGCAGTTTTCGGACAGGGGGCGTCGAGCAGTACTTC.

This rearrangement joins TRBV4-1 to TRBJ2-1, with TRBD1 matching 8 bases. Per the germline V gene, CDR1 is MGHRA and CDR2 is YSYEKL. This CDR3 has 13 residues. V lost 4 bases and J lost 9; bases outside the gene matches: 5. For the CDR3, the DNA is TGCGCCAGCAGCCGCCTACAGGGGGGTGAGCAGTTCTTC. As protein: CASSRLQGGEQFF.

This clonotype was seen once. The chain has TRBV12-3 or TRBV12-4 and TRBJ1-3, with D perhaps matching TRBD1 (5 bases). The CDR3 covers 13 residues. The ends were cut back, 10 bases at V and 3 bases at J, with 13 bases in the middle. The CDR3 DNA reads TGTGCCACCGGCGCGGGGGGTGGAAACACCATATATTTT. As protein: CATGAGGGNTIYF.

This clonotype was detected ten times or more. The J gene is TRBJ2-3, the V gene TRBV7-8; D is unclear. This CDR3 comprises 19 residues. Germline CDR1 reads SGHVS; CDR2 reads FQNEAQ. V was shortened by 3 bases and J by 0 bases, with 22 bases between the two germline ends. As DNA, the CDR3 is TGTGCCAGCAGCTTTCCAGAGAGGAATTTGCGCTATAGCACAGATACGCAGTATTTT. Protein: CASSFPERNLRYSTDTQYF.

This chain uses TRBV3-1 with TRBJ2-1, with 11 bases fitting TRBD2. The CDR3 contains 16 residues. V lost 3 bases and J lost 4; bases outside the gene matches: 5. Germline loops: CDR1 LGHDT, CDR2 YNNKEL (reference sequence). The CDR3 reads CASSHIAGGPYNEQFF. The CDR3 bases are TGTGCCAGCAGCCACATAGCGGGGGGGCCTTACAATGAGCAGTTCTTC.

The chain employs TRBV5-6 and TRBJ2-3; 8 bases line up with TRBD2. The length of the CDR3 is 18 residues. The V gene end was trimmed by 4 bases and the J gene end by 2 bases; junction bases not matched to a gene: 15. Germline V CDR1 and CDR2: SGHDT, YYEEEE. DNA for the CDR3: TGTGCCAGCAGCCCAAACCTCGGGGGGGAAGGCCTCACAGATACGCAGTATTTT. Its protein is CASSPNLGGEGLTDTQYF.

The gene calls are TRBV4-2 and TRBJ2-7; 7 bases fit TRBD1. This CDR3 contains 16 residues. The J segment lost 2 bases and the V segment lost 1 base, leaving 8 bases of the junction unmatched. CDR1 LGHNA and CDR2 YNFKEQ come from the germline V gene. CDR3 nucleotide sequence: TGTGCCAGCAGCCAAGCCCCGGGACAGAACACCTACGAGCAGTACTTC. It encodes CASSQAPGQNTYEQYF.

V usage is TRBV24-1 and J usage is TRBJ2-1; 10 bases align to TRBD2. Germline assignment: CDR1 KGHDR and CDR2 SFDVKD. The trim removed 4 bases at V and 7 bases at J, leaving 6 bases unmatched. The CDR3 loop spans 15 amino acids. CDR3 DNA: TGTGCCACCAGTGACCTGACGACTAGCGGGAATGAGCAGTTCTTC. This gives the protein CATSDLTTSGNEQFF.

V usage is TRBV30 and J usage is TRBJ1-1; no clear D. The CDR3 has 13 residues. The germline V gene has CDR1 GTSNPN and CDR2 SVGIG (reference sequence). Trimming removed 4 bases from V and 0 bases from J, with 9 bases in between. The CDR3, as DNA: TGTGCCTGGACGGAGGGAGTGAACACTGAAGCTTTCTTT. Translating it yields CAWTEGVNTEAFF.

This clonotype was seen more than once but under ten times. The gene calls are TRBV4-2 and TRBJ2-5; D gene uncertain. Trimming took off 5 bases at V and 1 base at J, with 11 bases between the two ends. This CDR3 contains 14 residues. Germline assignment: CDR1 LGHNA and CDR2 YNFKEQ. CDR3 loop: CASSTALSQETQYF. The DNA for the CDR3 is TGTGCCAGCAGCACCGCTTTGAGCCAAGAGACCCAGTACTTC.

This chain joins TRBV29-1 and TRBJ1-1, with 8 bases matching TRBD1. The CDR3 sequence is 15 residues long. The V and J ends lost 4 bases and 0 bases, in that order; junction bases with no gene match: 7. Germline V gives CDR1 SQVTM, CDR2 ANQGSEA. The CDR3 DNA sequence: TGCAGCGTTGGGGGACAGGAAACAATGAACACTGAAGCTTTCTTT. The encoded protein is CSVGGQETMNTEAFF.

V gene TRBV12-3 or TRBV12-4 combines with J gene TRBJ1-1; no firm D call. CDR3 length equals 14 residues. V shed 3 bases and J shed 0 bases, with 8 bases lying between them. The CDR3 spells CASSFVDLNTEAFF. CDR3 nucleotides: TGTGCCAGCAGTTTCGTCGACTTGAACACTGAAGCTTTCTTT.

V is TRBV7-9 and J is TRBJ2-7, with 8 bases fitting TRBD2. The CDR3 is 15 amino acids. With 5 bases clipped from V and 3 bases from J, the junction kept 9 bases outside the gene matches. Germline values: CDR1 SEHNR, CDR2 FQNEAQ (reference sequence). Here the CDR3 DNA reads TGTGCCAGCAGCATGACTAGCGCGAAATTCTACGAGCAGTACTTC. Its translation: CASSMTSAKFYEQYF.

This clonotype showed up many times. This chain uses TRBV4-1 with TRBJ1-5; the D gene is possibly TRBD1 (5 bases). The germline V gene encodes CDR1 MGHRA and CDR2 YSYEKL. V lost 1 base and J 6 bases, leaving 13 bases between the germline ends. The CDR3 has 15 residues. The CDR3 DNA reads TGCGCCAGCAGCCAAGTGCATGGGGGAGGTCAGCCCCAGCATTTT. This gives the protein CASSQVHGGGQPQHF.

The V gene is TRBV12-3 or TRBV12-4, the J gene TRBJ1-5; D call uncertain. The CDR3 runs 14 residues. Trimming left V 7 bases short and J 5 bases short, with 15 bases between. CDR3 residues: CASTAGGEHQPQHF. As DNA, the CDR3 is TGTGCCAGCACTGCGGGAGGCGAGCATCAGCCCCAGCATTTT.

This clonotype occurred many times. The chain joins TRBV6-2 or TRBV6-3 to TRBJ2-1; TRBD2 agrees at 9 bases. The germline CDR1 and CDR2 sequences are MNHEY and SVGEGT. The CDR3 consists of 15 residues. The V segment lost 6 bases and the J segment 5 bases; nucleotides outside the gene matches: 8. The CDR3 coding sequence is TGTGCCAGCAGGGTAGCGGGGGAGCTACACAATGAGCAGTTCTTC. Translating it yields CASRVAGELHNEQFF.

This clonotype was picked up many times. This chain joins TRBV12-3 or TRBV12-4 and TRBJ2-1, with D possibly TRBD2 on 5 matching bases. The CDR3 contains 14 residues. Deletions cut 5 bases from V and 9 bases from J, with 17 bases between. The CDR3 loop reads CASSPGLVVGEQFF. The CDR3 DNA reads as TGTGCCAGCAGTCCCGGACTCGTTGTAGGTGAGCAGTTCTTC.

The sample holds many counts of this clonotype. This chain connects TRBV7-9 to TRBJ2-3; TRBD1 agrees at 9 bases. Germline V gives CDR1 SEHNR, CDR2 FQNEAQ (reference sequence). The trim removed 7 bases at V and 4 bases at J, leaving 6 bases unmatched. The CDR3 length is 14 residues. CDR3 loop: CASKPGQGADTQYF. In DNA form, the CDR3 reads TGTGCCAGCAAACCGGGACAGGGAGCAGATACGCAGTATTTT.

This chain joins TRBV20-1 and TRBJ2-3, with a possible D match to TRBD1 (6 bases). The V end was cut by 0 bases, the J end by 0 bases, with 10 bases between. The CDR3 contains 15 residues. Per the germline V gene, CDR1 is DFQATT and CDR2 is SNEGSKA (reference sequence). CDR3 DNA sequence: TGCAGTGCTAGAGACCTACAGGGAAGCACAGATACGCAGTATTTT. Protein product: CSARDLQGSTDTQYF.

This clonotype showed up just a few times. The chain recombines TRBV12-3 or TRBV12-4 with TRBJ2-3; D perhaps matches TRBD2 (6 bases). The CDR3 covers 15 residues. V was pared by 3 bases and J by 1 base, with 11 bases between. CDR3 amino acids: CASSFGGSRTDTQYF. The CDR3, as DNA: TGTGCCAGCAGTTTTGGGGGGTCCCGCACAGATACGCAGTATTTT.

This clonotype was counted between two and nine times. The CDR3 DNA sequence: TGTGCCAGCAGCTTAGAGGTTGCGGATGAGCAGTTCTTC. It translates to CASSLEVADEQFF. The rearrangement uses TRBV11-2 and TRBJ2-1, with D unresolved. Germline lookup yields CDR1 SGHAT and CDR2 FQNNGV. This CDR3 has 13 amino acids. V lost 0 bases to trimming and J lost 8 bases, with 8 bases between them.

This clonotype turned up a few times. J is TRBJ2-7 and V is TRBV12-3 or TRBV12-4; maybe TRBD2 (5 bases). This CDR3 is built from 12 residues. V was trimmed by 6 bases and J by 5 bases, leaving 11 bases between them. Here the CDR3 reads CASSRTGNEQYF. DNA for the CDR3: TGTGCCAGCAGCCGGACCGGGAACGAGCAGTACTTC.